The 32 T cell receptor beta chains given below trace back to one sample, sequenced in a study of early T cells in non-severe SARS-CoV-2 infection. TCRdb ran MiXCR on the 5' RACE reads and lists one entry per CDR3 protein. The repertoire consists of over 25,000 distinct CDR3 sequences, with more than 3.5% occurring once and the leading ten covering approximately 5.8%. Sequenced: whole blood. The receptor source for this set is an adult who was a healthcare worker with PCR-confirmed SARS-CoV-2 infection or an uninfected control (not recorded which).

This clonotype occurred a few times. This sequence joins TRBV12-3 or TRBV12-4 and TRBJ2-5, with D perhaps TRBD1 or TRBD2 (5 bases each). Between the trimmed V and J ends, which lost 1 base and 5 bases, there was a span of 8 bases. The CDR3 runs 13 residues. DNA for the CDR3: TGTGCCAGCAGTTTAGGGGGCGGGGAGACCCAGTACTTC. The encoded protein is CASSLGGGETQYF.

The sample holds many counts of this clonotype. For the CDR3, the DNA is TGTGCCAGCAGCCTGCCCGGGACTAGCGCCCTGCATGAGCAGTTCTTC. Amino acid sequence: CASSLPGTSALHEQFF. The chain combines TRBV4-2 with TRBJ2-1; 10 positions match TRBD2. The trim removed 4 bases at V and 8 bases at J, leaving 11 bases unmatched. Germline CDR1 is LGHNA and CDR2 is YNFKEQ. The CDR3 covers 16 residues.

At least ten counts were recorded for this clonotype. This CDR3 reads CASSGSSQFTEAFF. CDR3 bases: TGCGCCAGCAGTGGCTCGTCTCAGTTCACTGAAGCTTTCTTT. The rearrangement uses TRBV10-2 and TRBJ1-1, with D hard to call. Trimming took 4 bases from V and 4 from J, leaving 13 bases between them. CDR3 length: 14 residues. Germline V CDR1 and CDR2: WSHSY, SAAADI.

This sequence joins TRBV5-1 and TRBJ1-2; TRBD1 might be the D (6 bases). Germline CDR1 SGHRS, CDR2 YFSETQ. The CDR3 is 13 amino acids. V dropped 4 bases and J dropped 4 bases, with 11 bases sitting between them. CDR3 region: CASSGGQGYGYTF. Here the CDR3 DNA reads TGCGCCAGCAGCGGGGGGCAAGGCTATGGCTACACCTTC. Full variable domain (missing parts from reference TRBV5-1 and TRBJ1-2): KAGVTQTPRYLIKTRGQQVTLSCSPISGHRSVSWYQQTPGQGLQFLFEYFSETQRNKGNFPGRFSGRQFSNSRSEMNVSTLELGDSALYLCASSGGQGYGYTFGSGTRLTVV.

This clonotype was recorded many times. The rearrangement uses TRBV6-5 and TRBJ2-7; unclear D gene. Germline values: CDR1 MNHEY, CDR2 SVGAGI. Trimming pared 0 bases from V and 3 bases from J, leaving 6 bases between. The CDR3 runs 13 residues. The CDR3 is CASSYSVNYEQYF. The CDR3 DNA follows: TGTGCCAGCAGTTACTCCGTTAACTACGAGCAGTACTTC.

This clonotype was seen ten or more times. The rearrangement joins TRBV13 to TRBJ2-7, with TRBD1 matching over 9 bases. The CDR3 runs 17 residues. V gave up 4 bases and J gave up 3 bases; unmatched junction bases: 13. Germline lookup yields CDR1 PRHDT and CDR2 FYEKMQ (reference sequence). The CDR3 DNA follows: TGTGCCAGCAGCTACCACCCGGGACAGGGTTCTGTCTACGAGCAGTACTTC. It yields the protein CASSYHPGQGSVYEQYF.

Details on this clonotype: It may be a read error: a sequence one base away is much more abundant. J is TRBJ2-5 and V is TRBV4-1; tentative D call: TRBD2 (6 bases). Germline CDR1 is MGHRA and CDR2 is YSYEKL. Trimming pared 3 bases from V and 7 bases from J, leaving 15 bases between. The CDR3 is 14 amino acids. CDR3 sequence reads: CASSHEDYERTQYF. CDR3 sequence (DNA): TGCGCCAGCAGCCACGAGGACTATGAAAGGACCCAGTACTTC.

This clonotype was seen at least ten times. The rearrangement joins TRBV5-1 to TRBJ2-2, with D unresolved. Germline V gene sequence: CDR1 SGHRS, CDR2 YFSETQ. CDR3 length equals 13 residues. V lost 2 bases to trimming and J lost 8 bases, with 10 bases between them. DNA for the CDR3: TGCGCCAGCAGCTTTTACAGTAATGGGGAGCTGTTTTTT. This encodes CASSFYSNGELFF.

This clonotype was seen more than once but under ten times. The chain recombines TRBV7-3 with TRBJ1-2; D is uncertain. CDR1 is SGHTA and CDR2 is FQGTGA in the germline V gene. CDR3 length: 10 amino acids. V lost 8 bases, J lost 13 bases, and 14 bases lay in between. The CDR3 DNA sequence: TGTGCCAGCCGGGCCCGGTGCTGCACCTTC. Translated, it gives CASRARCCTF.

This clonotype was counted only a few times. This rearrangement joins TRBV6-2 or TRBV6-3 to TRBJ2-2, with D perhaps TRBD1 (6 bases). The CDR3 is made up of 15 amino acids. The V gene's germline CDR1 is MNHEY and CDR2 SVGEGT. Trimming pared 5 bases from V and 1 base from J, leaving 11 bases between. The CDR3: CASSKATGNTGELFF. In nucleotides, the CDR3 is TGTGCCAGCAGTAAGGCGACAGGGAACACCGGGGAGCTGTTTTTT.

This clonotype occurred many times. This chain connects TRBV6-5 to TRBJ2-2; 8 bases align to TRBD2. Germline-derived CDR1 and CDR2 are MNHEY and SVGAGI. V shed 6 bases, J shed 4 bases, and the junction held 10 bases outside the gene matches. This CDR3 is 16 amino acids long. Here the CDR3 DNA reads TGTGCCAGCAGCAAACGGGGACTAGGGGGCACCGGGGAGCTGTTTTTT. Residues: CASSKRGLGGTGELFF.

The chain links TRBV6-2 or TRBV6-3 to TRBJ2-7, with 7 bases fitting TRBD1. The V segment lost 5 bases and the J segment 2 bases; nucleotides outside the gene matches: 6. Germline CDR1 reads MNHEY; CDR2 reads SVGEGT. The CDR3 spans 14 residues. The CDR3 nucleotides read TGTGCCAGCAGTCGGACAGGTCTAGCCTACGAGCAGTACTTC. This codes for CASSRTGLAYEQYF.

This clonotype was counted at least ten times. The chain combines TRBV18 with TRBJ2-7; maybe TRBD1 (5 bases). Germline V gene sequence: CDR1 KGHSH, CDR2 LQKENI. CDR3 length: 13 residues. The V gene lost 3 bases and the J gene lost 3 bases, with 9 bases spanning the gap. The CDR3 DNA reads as TGTGCCAGCTCACCCACAGGTAACTACGAGCAGTACTTC. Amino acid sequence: CASSPTGNYEQYF.

The CDR3: CASSQTGIPGELFF. Here the CDR3 DNA reads TGTGCCAGCAGCCAAACAGGGATACCCGGGGAGCTGTTTTTT. This chain links TRBV7-9 with TRBJ2-2, with D perhaps TRBD1 (6 bases). The V end lost 5 bases, the J end lost 6 bases, and 13 bases lay between the germline ends. CDR1 is SEHNR and CDR2 is FQNEAQ in the germline V gene (reference sequence). CDR3 length: 14 amino acids. Full variable domain (remainder filled in from reference TRBV7-9 and TRBJ2-2): DTGVSQNPRHKITKRGQNVTFRCDPISEHNRLYWYRQTLGQGPEFLTYFQNEAQLEKSRLLSDRFSAERPKGSFSTLEIQRTEQGDSAMYLCASSQTGIPGELFFGEGSRLTVL.

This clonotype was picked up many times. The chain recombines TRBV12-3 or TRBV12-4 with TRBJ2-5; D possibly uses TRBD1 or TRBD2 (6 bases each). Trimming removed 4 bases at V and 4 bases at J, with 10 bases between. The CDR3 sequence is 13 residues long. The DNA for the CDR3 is TGTGCCAGCAGTTCCTGGGGGGCAGAGACCCAGTACTTC. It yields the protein CASSSWGAETQYF.

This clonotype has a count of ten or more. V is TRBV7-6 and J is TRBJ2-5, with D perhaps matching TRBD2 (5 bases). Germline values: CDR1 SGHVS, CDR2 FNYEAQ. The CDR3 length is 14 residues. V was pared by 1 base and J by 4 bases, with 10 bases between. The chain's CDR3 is CASSLVARGETQYF. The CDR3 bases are TGTGCCAGCAGCTTAGTAGCTCGGGGAGAGACCCAGTACTTC. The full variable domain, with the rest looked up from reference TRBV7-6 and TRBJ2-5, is GAGVSQSPRYKVTKRGQDVALRCDPISGHVSLYWYRQALGQGPEFLTYFNYEAQQDKSGLPNDRFSAERPEGSISTLTIQRTEQRDSAMYRCASSLVARGETQYFGPGTRLLVL.

The CDR3 loop is CASSLARLIMNTEAFF. The DNA for the CDR3 is TGTGCCAGCAGCTTAGCGAGACTTATAATGAACACTGAAGCTTTCTTT. This rearrangement joins TRBV7-2 to TRBJ1-1; D gene ambiguous. The CDR3 is made up of 16 amino acids. The germline V and J ends were trimmed by 0 bases and 0 bases, with 11 bases remaining between them. Germline V CDR1 and CDR2: SGHTA, FQGNSA.

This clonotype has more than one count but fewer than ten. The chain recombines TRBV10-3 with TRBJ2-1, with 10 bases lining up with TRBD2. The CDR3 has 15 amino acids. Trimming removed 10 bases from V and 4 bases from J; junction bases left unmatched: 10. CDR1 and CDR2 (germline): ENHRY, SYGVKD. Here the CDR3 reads CATMERGGLYNEQFF. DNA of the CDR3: TGTGCCACGATGGAGCGGGGGGGGTTATACAATGAGCAGTTCTTC.

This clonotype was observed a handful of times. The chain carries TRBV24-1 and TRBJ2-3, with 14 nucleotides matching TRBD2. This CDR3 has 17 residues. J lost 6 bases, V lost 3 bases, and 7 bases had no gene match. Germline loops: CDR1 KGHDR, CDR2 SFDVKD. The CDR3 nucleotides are TGTGCCACCAGTGATCTCGGGACTAGCGGGAGAAGGGATACGCAGTATTTT. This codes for CATSDLGTSGRRDTQYF.

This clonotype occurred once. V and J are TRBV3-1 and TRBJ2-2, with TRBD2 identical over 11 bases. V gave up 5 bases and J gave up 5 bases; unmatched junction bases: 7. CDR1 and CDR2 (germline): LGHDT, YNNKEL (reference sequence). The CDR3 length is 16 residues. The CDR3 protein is CASSASLAGGTGELFF. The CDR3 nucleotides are TGTGCCAGCAGCGCCAGCCTAGCGGGAGGAACCGGGGAGCTGTTTTTT.

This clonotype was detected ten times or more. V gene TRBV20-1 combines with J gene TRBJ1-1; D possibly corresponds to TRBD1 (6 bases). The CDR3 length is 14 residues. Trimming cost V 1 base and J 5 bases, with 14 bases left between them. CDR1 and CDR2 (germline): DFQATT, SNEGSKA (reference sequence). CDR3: CSARGGVRGTEAFF. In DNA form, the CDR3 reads TGCAGTGCTAGAGGCGGGGTTAGGGGGACTGAAGCTTTCTTT.

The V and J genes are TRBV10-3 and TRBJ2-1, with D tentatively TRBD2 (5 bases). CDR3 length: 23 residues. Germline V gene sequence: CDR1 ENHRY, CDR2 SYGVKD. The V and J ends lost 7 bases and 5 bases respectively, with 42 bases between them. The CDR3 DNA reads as TGTGCCATCATAACCGACCGGTTTAGGGTCCCGACGAGAGGGTTGGCCAGGAACAATGAGCAGTTCTTC. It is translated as CAIITDRFRVPTRGLARNNEQFF.

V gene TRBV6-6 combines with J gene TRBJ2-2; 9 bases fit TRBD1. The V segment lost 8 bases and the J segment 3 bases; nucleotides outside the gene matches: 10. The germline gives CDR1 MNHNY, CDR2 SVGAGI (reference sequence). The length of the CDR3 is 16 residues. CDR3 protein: CASFSYGTGHTGELFF. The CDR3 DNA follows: TGTGCCAGCTTTTCCTACGGGACAGGGCACACCGGGGAGCTGTTTTTT.

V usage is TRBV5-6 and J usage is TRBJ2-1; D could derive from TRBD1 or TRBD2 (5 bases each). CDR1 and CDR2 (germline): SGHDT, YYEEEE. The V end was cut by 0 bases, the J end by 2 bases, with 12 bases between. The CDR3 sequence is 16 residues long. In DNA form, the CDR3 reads TGTGCCAGCAGCTTGGTAGGAGAGGGGACCTACAATGAGCAGTTCTTC. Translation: CASSLVGEGTYNEQFF.

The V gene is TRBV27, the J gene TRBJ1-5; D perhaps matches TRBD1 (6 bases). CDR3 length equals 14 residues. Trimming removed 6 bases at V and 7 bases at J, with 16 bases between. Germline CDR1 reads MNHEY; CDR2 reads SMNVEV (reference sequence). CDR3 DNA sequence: TGTGCCAGCAGCCTACAGGGCGCAAGGCAGCCCCAGCATTTT. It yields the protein CASSLQGARQPQHF.

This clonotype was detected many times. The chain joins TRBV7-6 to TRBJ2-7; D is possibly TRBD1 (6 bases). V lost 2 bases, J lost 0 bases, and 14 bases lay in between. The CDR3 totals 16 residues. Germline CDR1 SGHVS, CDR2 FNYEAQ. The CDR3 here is CASSLYQGPYSYEQYF. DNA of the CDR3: TGTGCCAGCAGCTTATATCAGGGGCCCTACTCCTACGAGCAGTACTTC.

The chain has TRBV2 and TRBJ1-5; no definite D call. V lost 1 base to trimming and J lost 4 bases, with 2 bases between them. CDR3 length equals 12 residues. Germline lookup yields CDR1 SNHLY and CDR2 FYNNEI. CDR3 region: CASSEGNQPQHF. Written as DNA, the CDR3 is TGTGCCAGCAGTGAAGGGAATCAGCCCCAGCATTTT.

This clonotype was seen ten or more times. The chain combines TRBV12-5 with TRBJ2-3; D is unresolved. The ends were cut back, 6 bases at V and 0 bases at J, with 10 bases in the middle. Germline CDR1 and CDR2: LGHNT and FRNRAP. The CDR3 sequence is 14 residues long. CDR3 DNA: TGTGCTAGTGGCTCCGCCGACAGCACAGATACGCAGTATTTT. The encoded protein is CASGSADSTDTQYF.

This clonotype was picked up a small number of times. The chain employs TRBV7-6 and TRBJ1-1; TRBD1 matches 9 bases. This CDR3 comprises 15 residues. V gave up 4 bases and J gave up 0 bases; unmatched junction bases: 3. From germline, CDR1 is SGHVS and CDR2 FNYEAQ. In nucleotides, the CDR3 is TGTGCCAGCAGCTCCGGACAGGGGATGAACACTGAAGCTTTCTTT. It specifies CASSSGQGMNTEAFF.

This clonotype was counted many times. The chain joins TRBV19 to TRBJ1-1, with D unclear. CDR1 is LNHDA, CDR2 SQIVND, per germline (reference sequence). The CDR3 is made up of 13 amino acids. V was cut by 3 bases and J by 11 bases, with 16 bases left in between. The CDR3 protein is CASSMVLEGAAFF. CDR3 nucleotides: TGTGCCAGTAGTATGGTTTTAGAGGGTGCGGCTTTCTTT.

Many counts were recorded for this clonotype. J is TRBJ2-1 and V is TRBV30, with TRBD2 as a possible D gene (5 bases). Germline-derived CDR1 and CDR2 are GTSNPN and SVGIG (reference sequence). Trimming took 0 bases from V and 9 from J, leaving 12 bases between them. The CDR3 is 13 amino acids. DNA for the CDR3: TGTGCCTGGAGTGTACTGAACCGGGGTGAGCAGTTCTTC. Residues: CAWSVLNRGEQFF.

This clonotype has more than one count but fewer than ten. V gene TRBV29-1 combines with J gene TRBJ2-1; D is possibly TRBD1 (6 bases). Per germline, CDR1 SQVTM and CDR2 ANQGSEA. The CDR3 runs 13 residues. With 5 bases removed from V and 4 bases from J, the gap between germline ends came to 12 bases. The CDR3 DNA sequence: TGCAGCGTTCTCAGAGACAGGTACAATGAGCAGTTCTTC. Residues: CSVLRDRYNEQFF.